The 27 T cell receptor beta chains presented below share a single source sample, sequenced in a study of cytotoxic CD8 clonotypes in ibrutinib-treated CLL. Method: immunoSEQ multiplex PCR; TCRdb's copy keeps in-frame clones and lacks some. The sample has a few hundred thousand clones; under 80% are singletons. This material consisted of PBMCs, taken after 24 months of ibrutinib treatment. The receptor source for this set is a human donor with chronic lymphocytic leukemia.

This clone was counted a few times. V gene TRBV29-1 combines with J gene TRBJ2-1, with D unclear. In germline, CDR1 is SQVTM, CDR2 ANQGSEA. The V end was cut by 0 bases, the J end by 9 bases, with 24 bases between. The CDR3 is 17 amino acids. The CDR3 reads CSVEDLRVSVSRAEQFF. CDR3 DNA sequence: TGCAGCGTTGAAGATCTTCGAGTAAGCGTGAGTCGGGCTGAGCAGTTCTTC.

In this sample, this clone turned up a few times. The V call is TRBV28, the J call TRBJ2-7; D might be TRBD2 (5 bases). The CDR3 is made up of 12 amino acids. Germline CDR1 and CDR2: MDHEN and SYDVKM. Trimming shortened V by 6 bases and J by 3 bases, and 9 bases separated the two germline ends. The CDR3 spells CASSGLFYEQYF. Here the CDR3 DNA reads TGTGCCAGCAGCGGACTTTTCTACGAGCAGTACTTC.

The chain employs TRBV28 and TRBJ2-7, with 8 bases aligning to TRBD2. CDR1 is MDHEN and CDR2 is SYDVKM in the germline V gene. V trimming: 6 bases; J trimming: 0 bases; junction bases outside the gene matches: 4. This CDR3 has 14 amino acids. The CDR3 is CASRPGTSSYEQYF. CDR3 DNA sequence: TGTGCCAGCAGACCCGGGACTAGCTCCTACGAGCAGTACTTC.

The chain is built from TRBV14 and TRBJ2-5; D gene unclear. Trimming removed 0 bases from V and 4 bases from J, with 12 bases in between. The CDR3 spans 15 residues. Germline V CDR1 and CDR2: SGHDN, FVKESK. The CDR3 DNA sequence: TGTGCCAGCAGCCAAGAGATGTCCTTCGGAGAGACCCAGTACTTC. Its translation is CASSQEMSFGETQYF.

The chain is built from TRBV4-1 and TRBJ2-7; the match to TRBD1 covers 7 bases. Germline V lookup: CDR1 MGHRA, CDR2 YSYEKL. V was pared by 0 bases and J by 4 bases, with 9 bases of the junction left unmatched. CDR3 length: 16 amino acids. CDR3 in DNA: TGCGCCAGCAGCCAAGAAGTCAGGGGGTCCACATACGAGCAGTACTTC. Encoded protein: CASSQEVRGSTYEQYF.

The CDR3 here is CASSLTSNSYNEQFF. For the CDR3, the DNA is TGTGCCAGCAGCTTAACTTCGAACTCCTACAATGAGCAGTTCTTC. The rearrangement uses TRBV7-8 and TRBJ2-1; D gene ambiguous. The CDR3 length is 15 residues. Germline V lookup: CDR1 SGHVS, CDR2 FQNEAQ. Trimming left V 2 bases short and J 0 bases short, with 8 bases between.

V usage is TRBV2 and J usage is TRBJ1-1, with D unresolved. Germline V CDR1 and CDR2: SNHLY, FYNNEI. The V end lost 8 bases, the J end lost 5 bases, and 3 bases lay between the germline ends. CDR3 size: 9 residues. CDR3 nucleotide sequence: TGTGCCAGCGGAACTGAAGCTTTCTTT. Protein product: CASGTEAFF.

This chain uses TRBV7-9 with TRBJ2-1, with 7 bases lining up with TRBD1. V shed 5 bases and J 5 bases; nucleotides not matched to a gene: 6. The V gene's germline CDR1 is SEHNR and CDR2 FQNEAQ (reference sequence). The CDR3 spans 14 residues. CDR3 DNA: TGTGCCAGCAGCCTTCCCGGGACAGACAATGAGCAGTTCTTC. Protein product: CASSLPGTDNEQFF.

This clone was seen only a few times. The chain uses TRBV6-1 and TRBJ1-2; D unclear. The CDR3 has 13 residues. CDR1 is MNHNS and CDR2 is SASEGT in the germline V gene. Trimming left V 2 bases short and J 8 bases short, with 12 bases between. The CDR3 DNA reads as TGTGCCAGCAGTGAACTGAGGGCATCGGGCTACACCTTC. Protein sequence: CASSELRASGYTF.

Only a few counts were recorded for this clone. The genes are TRBV5-1 and TRBJ2-7; D remains ambiguous. The CDR3 sequence is 11 residues long. CDR1 and CDR2 from the germline V gene are SGHRS and YFSETQ. Trimming stripped 4 bases from V and 2 bases from J, with 4 bases between. The CDR3 loop reads CASSTAYEQYF. The DNA of the CDR3 is TGCGCCAGCAGCACCGCCTACGAGCAGTACTTC.

The gene calls are TRBV11-2 and TRBJ2-1; D is unresolved. The germline V gene has CDR1 SGHAT and CDR2 FQNNGV. CDR3 length: 14 residues. V was pared by 1 base and J by 6 bases, with 10 bases between. Here the CDR3 DNA reads TGTGCCAGCAGCTTAGGGCTCCCCTCCAATGAGCAGTTCTTC. Protein: CASSLGLPSNEQFF.

The chain employs TRBV7-2 and TRBJ1-3; D gene uncertain. Deletions cut 0 bases from V and 0 bases from J, with 9 bases between. This CDR3 is built from 16 residues. Germline CDR1 SGHTA, CDR2 FQGNSA. CDR3 in amino acids: CASSLARADSGNTIYF. CDR3 in DNA: TGTGCCAGCAGCTTAGCGCGGGCGGACTCTGGAAACACCATATATTTT.

The V call is TRBV28, the J call TRBJ2-6; D unclear. Trimming took 1 base from V and 0 from J, leaving 7 bases between them. This CDR3 has 16 amino acids. Per the germline V gene, CDR1 is MDHEN and CDR2 is SYDVKM. This CDR3 reads CASSLFRLSGANVLTF. The CDR3 bases are TGTGCCAGCAGTTTATTTCGGCTCTCTGGGGCCAACGTCCTGACTTTC.

CDR3 DNA sequence: TGTGCCAGCAGATGGGATACAGGGCCTGAAGCTTTCTTT. Its protein is CASRWDTGPEAFF. The chain links TRBV2 to TRBJ1-1; TRBD1 might be the D (6 bases). Germline lookup yields CDR1 SNHLY and CDR2 FYNNEI. The CDR3 extends over 13 amino acids. V shed 6 bases and J shed 6 bases, with 14 bases lying between them.

This sequence joins TRBV9 and TRBJ2-3, with D tentatively TRBD2 (6 bases). The ends were cut back, 0 bases at V and 3 bases at J, with 8 bases in the middle. The germline CDR1 and CDR2 sequences are SGDLS and YYNGEE. This CDR3 comprises 14 residues. CDR3 DNA sequence: TGTGCCAGCAGCGTAGCCGGGAGAACAGATACGCAGTATTTT. Residues: CASSVAGRTDTQYF. Complete variable domain (other parts from reference TRBV9 and TRBJ2-3): DSGVTQTPKHLITATGQRVTLRCSPRSGDLSVYWYQQSLDQGLQFLIQYYNGEERAKGNILERFSAQQFPDLHSELNLSSLELGDSALYFCASSVAGRTDTQYFGPGTRLTVL.

The rearrangement uses TRBV5-1 and TRBJ2-3; TRBD1 aligns across 8 bases. With 1 base clipped from V and 1 base from J, the junction kept 2 bases outside the gene matches. There are 15 residues in the CDR3. Germline V gene lookup returns CDR1 SGHRS and CDR2 YFSETQ. CDR3 DNA sequence: TGCGCCAGCAGCTTGCGGGGACAGGGCACAGATACGCAGTATTTT. Its protein is CASSLRGQGTDTQYF.

The chain uses TRBV7-2 and TRBJ1-2, with TRBD1 matching over 7 bases. This CDR3 is 15 amino acids long. The germline gives CDR1 SGHTA, CDR2 FQGNSA. V shed 5 bases and J 3 bases; nucleotides not matched to a gene: 9. The DNA of the CDR3 is TGTGCCAGCAGCCCAACCCAGGGGGGCCACTATGGCTACACCTTC. Protein sequence: CASSPTQGGHYGYTF.

CDR3 sequence reads: CASSLNGEGGYTF. CDR3 in DNA: TGTGCCAGCAGCTTAAACGGAGAGGGTGGCTACACCTTC. The J gene is TRBJ1-2, the V gene TRBV7-2; D is undetermined. The CDR3 covers 13 residues. V was cut by 2 bases and J by 7 bases, with 11 bases left in between. Germline values: CDR1 SGHTA, CDR2 FQGNSA.

The V and J genes are TRBV19 and TRBJ2-1; TRBD2 agrees at 14 bases. The CDR3 extends over 15 amino acids. V was pared by 9 bases and J by 6 bases, with 7 bases of the junction left unmatched. Germline V gene sequence: CDR1 LNHDA, CDR2 SQIVND (reference sequence). CDR3 coding DNA: TGTGCCAGCGATCTGGGACTAGCGGGAGTCAATGAGCAGTTCTTC. It encodes CASDLGLAGVNEQFF.

The chain joins TRBV9 to TRBJ2-3, with D tentatively TRBD1 or TRBD2 (6 bases each). The V end was cut by 2 bases, the J end by 5 bases, with 12 bases between. The CDR3 covers 14 residues. Per germline, CDR1 SGDLS and CDR2 YYNGEE. The CDR3 sequence: CASSVSGAQDTQYF. Written as DNA, the CDR3 is TGTGCCAGCAGCGTCTCGGGGGCTCAAGATACGCAGTATTTT.

The genes are TRBV11-2 and TRBJ1-1; D is perhaps TRBD1 (5 bases). The CDR3 totals 15 residues. The germline gives CDR1 SGHAT, CDR2 FQNNGV. The V gene lost 5 bases and the J gene lost 0 bases, with 13 bases spanning the gap. This CDR3 is CASSPRQMMNTEAFF. DNA for the CDR3: TGTGCCAGCAGCCCAAGACAGATGATGAACACTGAAGCTTTCTTT.

This clone was detected a few times. The chain recombines TRBV7-2 with TRBJ1-5; D possibly corresponds to TRBD1 (5 bases). V was pared by 5 bases and J by 3 bases, with 14 bases between. CDR3 length equals 15 residues. Germline-derived CDR1 and CDR2 are SGHTA and FQGNSA. CDR3 nucleotide sequence: TGTGCCAGCAGCGTAGTGGGACTGAACAATCAGCCCCAGCATTTT. It encodes CASSVVGLNNQPQHF.

The chain links TRBV27 to TRBJ1-1, with TRBD1 as a possible D gene (6 bases). Deletions cut 5 bases from V and 6 bases from J, with 19 bases between. The CDR3 totals 15 residues. CDR1 is MNHEY, CDR2 SMNVEV, per germline (reference sequence). CDR3 in DNA: TGTGCCAGCAGTATAACAGGGAATGTTCCTTCTGAAGCTTTCTTT. It specifies CASSITGNVPSEAFF.

There are a few counts of this clone. This chain connects TRBV5-1 to TRBJ1-4; 7 nucleotides agree with TRBD1. The CDR3 is 14 residues long. Germline V lookup: CDR1 SGHRS, CDR2 YFSETQ. The V and J ends lost 5 bases and 7 bases, in that order; junction bases with no gene match: 8. The CDR3 region has the DNA TGCGCCAGCAGGGAGGGGGCGCGCGGTGAAAAACTGTTTTTT. This encodes CASREGARGEKLFF.

This clone was detected a few times. The rearrangement links TRBV19 to TRBJ2-5; D gene uncertain. The CDR3 contains 14 residues. Germline V gene data show CDR1 as LNHDA and CDR2 as SQIVND (reference sequence). V lost 4 bases and J 6 bases, leaving 15 bases between the germline ends. The CDR3 DNA is TGTGCCAGTAGTAAAGAAATCGGCCTGAAGACCCAGTACTTC. Translated: CASSKEIGLKTQYF.

The chain combines TRBV7-2 with TRBJ2-3, with 10 bases that match TRBD1. Germline V gene data show CDR1 as SGHTA and CDR2 as FQGNSA. The CDR3 is made up of 15 amino acids. The V and J ends lost 5 bases and 6 bases, in that order; junction bases with no gene match: 8. As DNA, the CDR3 is TGTGCCAGCAGCGCGGGACAGGGGAGATGGGATACGCAGTATTTT. Amino acid sequence: CASSAGQGRWDTQYF.

The chain employs TRBV2 and TRBJ2-2; 8 positions agree with TRBD1. This CDR3 spans 15 amino acids. Trimming at V came to 6 bases and at J to 6 bases, leaving 9 bases not matched to a gene. Per the germline V gene, CDR1 is SNHLY and CDR2 is FYNNEI. CDR3 in DNA: TGTGCCAGCAGGGACGGACAGGGCGGAGCCGGGGAGCTGTTTTTT. Protein sequence: CASRDGQGGAGELFF. Drawing the rest from reference TRBV2 and TRBJ2-2, the complete variable domain is EPEVTQTPSHQVTQMGQEVILRCVPISNHLYFYWYRQILGQKVEFLVSFYNNEISEKSEIFDDQFSVERPDGSNFTLKIRSTKLEDSAMYFCASRDGQGGAGELFFGEGSRLTVL.